The 21 T cell receptor beta chains listed next were all sequenced from one sample in a study of graft-versus-host responses after intestinal transplantation. The repertoire was sequenced with immunoSEQ multiplex PCR; TCRdb's copy has only in-frame clones and lacks some. The sample lists 6,000 to 6,500 clones, roughly 20% seen once, with roughly 5% in the top ten. Material: alloreactive CD4+ T cells from a mixed lymphocyte reaction culture, obtained before transplantation. Subset meaning: CFSE-low proliferating T cells sorted from roughly six-day pre-transplant mixed lymphocyte reaction (GvH or HvG direction). These receptors were obtained from a human patient who was an organ donor for intestinal transplantation.

The chain couples TRBV4-3 to TRBJ2-1; no clear D. Deletions cut 1 base from V and 4 bases from J, with 11 bases between. The CDR3 sequence is 15 residues long. Germline loops: CDR1 LGHNA, CDR2 YSLEER. The CDR3 loop is CASSQVRQLYNEQFF. The CDR3, as DNA: TGCGCCAGCAGCCAAGTCCGCCAGCTGTACAATGAGCAGTTCTTC.

In this sample, this clone is medium-sized. CDR3 nucleotides: TGTGCCAGTAGCTTGACAGGGTTGACGGCAGGCTACACCTTC. Encoded protein: CASSLTGLTAGYTF. The chain links TRBV19 to TRBJ1-2, with TRBD1 matching over 7 bases. Per the germline V gene, CDR1 is LNHDA and CDR2 is SQIVND (reference sequence). The CDR3 covers 14 residues. V gave up 6 bases and J gave up 8 bases; unmatched junction bases: 12.

Worth noting for this clone: A much larger clone lies one base from this, so it may be a read error. This sequence joins TRBV7-2 and TRBJ2-5, with unresolved D. Trimming removed 6 bases from V and 2 bases from J, with 1 base in between. This CDR3 spans 10 amino acids. Germline CDR1 SGHTA, CDR2 FQGNSA. CDR3 sequence reads: CASRQETQYF. For the CDR3, the DNA is TGTGCCAGCAGACAAGAGACCCAGTACTTC. Looking up the rest from reference TRBV7-2 and TRBJ2-5 gives the full variable domain: GAGVSQSPSNKVTEKGKDVELRCDPISGHTALYWYRQSLGQGLEFLIYFQGNSAPDKSGLPSDRFSAERTGGSVSTLTIQRTQQEDSAVYLCASRQETQYFGPGTRLLVL.

This clone was detected only a few times. The chain uses TRBV4-1 and TRBJ2-7; possibly TRBD2 for D (6 bases). Looked up from germline, CDR1 is MGHRA and CDR2 is YSYEKL. This CDR3 has 15 amino acids. V was clipped by 3 bases and J by 2 bases, with 14 bases between them. DNA for the CDR3: TGCGCCAGCAGCCACGCGGGACGTCCTCCCTACGAGCAGTACTTC. It codes for CASSHAGRPPYEQYF.

This chain connects TRBV11-2 to TRBJ1-2; D might be TRBD1 (5 bases). V gave up 2 bases and J gave up 5 bases, with 12 bases separating them. Germline CDR1 reads SGHAT; CDR2 reads FQNNGV. The CDR3 contains 14 residues. The CDR3 reads CASSLYRTQYGYTF. In DNA form, the CDR3 reads TGTGCCAGCAGCTTATACAGGACCCAGTATGGCTACACCTTC.

The chain recombines TRBV5-5 with TRBJ1-2; no clear D gene. The CDR3 is 13 amino acids. CDR1 is SGHKS, CDR2 YYEKEE, per germline (reference sequence). V was pared by 4 bases and J by 2 bases, with 9 bases between. CDR3 loop: CASSPSSNYGYTF. CDR3 DNA sequence: TGTGCCAGCAGCCCATCCTCCAACTATGGCTACACCTTC.

V is TRBV15 and J is TRBJ2-2; TRBD2 matches 9 bases. The CDR3 extends over 18 amino acids. Losses at the gene ends were 3 bases for V and 1 base for J; bases not matched to a gene: 9. The germline gives CDR1 LNHNV, CDR2 YYDKDF (reference sequence). This CDR3 reads CATSRLPSRGGNTGELFF. CDR3 nucleotide sequence: TGTGCCACCAGCAGGTTACCCTCGCGGGGGGGGAACACCGGGGAGCTGTTTTTT.

Judged by abundance, this clone is medium-sized. V and J are TRBV18 and TRBJ1-5; D uncertain. This CDR3 spans 16 amino acids. V was cut by 2 bases and J by 3 bases, with 14 bases left in between. CDR1 and CDR2 from the germline V gene are KGHSH and LQKENI. CDR3 nucleotides: TGTGCCAGCTCACCAGCGGGAAACACCTTCAATCAGCCCCAGCATTTT. Its protein is CASSPAGNTFNQPQHF.

The chain carries TRBV5-1 and TRBJ1-2, with unresolved D. The length of the CDR3 is 14 residues. V lost 0 bases, J lost 4 bases, and 10 bases lay in between. The germline V gene encodes CDR1 SGHRS and CDR2 YFSETQ. CDR3 DNA sequence: TGCGCCAGCAGCTTGGGCAGGCGCTTCTATGGCTACACCTTC. As protein: CASSLGRRFYGYTF. The whole variable domain, remainder taken from reference TRBV5-1 and TRBJ1-2, is KAGVTQTPRYLIKTRGQQVTLSCSPISGHRSVSWYQQTPGQGLQFLFEYFSETQRNKGNFPGRFSGRQFSNSRSEMNVSTLELGDSALYLCASSLGRRFYGYTFGSGTRLTVV.

The chain carries TRBV18 and TRBJ2-7; D call uncertain. Germline CDR1 and CDR2: KGHSH and LQKENI. This CDR3 spans 13 amino acids. Trimming took 1 base from V and 1 from J, leaving 5 bases between them. CDR3 sequence: CASSPRLSYEQYF. CDR3 nucleotides: TGTGCCAGCTCACCACGGTTATCCTACGAGCAGTACTTC.

The chain combines TRBV4-1 with TRBJ1-2; D gene uncertain. The CDR3 consists of 16 residues. V was shortened by 4 bases and J by 6 bases, with 21 bases between the two germline ends. Germline V CDR1 and CDR2: MGHRA, YSYEKL. For the CDR3, the DNA is TGCGCCAGCAGCCTCAGGCCACGGGCCAGTACGGATGGCTACACCTTC. Translated, it gives CASSLRPRASTDGYTF.

Only a few counts were recorded for this clone. This chain links TRBV4-3 with TRBJ1-6; 10 bases line up with TRBD1. CDR1 is LGHNA and CDR2 is YSLEER in the germline V gene. The CDR3 length is 16 residues. Trimming took 1 base from V and 9 from J; bases not matched to a gene: 6. CDR3 in amino acids: CASSQAYGTGVSPLHF. Written as DNA, the CDR3 is TGCGCCAGCAGCCAAGCTTATGGGACAGGGGTTTCACCCCTCCACTTT.

This clone was counted between two and nine times. This chain uses TRBV30 with TRBJ2-3; the D gene could be TRBD1 or TRBD2 (6 bases each). Trimming took 4 bases from V and 0 from J, leaving 20 bases between them. The CDR3 runs to 17 residues. Germline CDR1 GTSNPN, CDR2 SVGIG (reference sequence). The CDR3 bases are TGTGCCTGGACCCCCGGGCTCCGGGGGCTAAGCACAGATACGCAGTATTTT. Translated, it gives CAWTPGLRGLSTDTQYF.

The chain is built from TRBV5-4 and TRBJ1-1; D gene unclear. The V end lost 0 bases, the J end lost 1 base, and 4 bases lay between the germline ends. Germline V gene lookup returns CDR1 SGHNT and CDR2 YYREEE (reference sequence). The CDR3 totals 13 residues. The CDR3 here is CASSLGPNTEAFF. In DNA, the CDR3 is TGTGCCAGCAGCTTGGGCCCGAACACTGAAGCTTTCTTT.

This clone has just a few counts. A clone one base away is much larger, so this may be a read error. The J gene is TRBJ1-6, the V gene TRBV7-4; maybe TRBD1 (6 bases). CDR3 length: 15 residues. The V gene's germline CDR1 is SGHVT and CDR2 SQSDAQ. As DNA, the CDR3 is TGTGCCGGCAGCTTAGATAGGGGGACAAATTCACCCCTCCACTTT. It yields the protein CAGSLDRGTNSPLHF.

In this sample, this clone turned up a few times. The chain links TRBV7-8 to TRBJ2-5; D not resolved. CDR1 is SGHVS, CDR2 FQNEAQ, per germline. The V gene lost 6 bases and the J gene lost 1 base, with 3 bases spanning the gap. CDR3 length: 11 amino acids. The CDR3 bases are TGTGCCAGCAGTTTCCAAGAGACCCAGTACTTC. It encodes CASSFQETQYF.

The CDR3, as DNA: TGTGCCAGCAGCCTCAGCAGGGGGCCTCAGTATTCACCCCTCCACTTT. Translating gives CASSLSRGPQYSPLHF. The chain couples TRBV7-9 to TRBJ1-6, with TRBD1 identical over 8 bases. The germline gives CDR1 SEHNR, CDR2 FQNEAQ (reference sequence). This CDR3 region has 16 residues. J gave up 8 bases and V 5 bases, and 11 bases lay outside the gene matches. The variable domain in full, completed from reference TRBV7-9 and TRBJ1-6, reads DTGVSQNPRHKITKRGQNVTFRCDPISEHNRLYWYRQTLGQGPEFLTYFQNEAQLEKSRLLSDRFSAERPKGSFSTLEIQRTEQGDSAMYLCASSLSRGPQYSPLHFGNGTRLTVT.

By share of the sample, this clone is medium-sized. The chain recombines TRBV19 with TRBJ2-5; D may be TRBD1 (6 bases). CDR1 LNHDA and CDR2 SQIVND come from the germline V gene (reference sequence). This CDR3 comprises 16 residues. The V and J ends lost 5 bases and 1 base respectively, with 17 bases between them. CDR3 sequence: CASSRRDTIPQETQYF. The CDR3 nucleotides read TGTGCCAGTAGTCGCCGGGACACGATTCCCCAAGAGACCCAGTACTTC. Full variable domain (rest looked up from reference TRBV19 and TRBJ2-5): DGGITQSPKYLFRKEGQNVTLSCEQNLNHDAMYWYRQDPGQGLRLIYYSQIVNDFQKGDIAEGYSVSREKKESFPLTVTSAQKNPTAFYLCASSRRDTIPQETQYFGPGTRLLVL.

Here the CDR3 reads CASSQEGGRADTQYF. The CDR3 nucleotides read TGCGCCAGCAGCCAAGAGGGGGGACGCGCAGATACGCAGTATTTT. The chain recombines TRBV4-3 with TRBJ2-3; D is possibly TRBD2 (6 bases). Germline V CDR1 and CDR2: LGHNA, YSLEER. The CDR3 sequence is 15 residues long. The V end lost 0 bases, the J end lost 4 bases, and 11 bases lay between the germline ends.

The gene calls are TRBV2 and TRBJ2-7; the D is unclear. CDR1 and CDR2 (germline): SNHLY, FYNNEI. CDR3 length: 13 amino acids. The germline V and J ends were trimmed by 8 bases and 7 bases, with 18 bases remaining between them. The CDR3 sequence: CASGGVAPWEQYF. The DNA for the CDR3 is TGTGCCAGCGGTGGAGTAGCTCCCTGGGAGCAGTACTTC.

Sample share makes this clone medium-sized. This sequence joins TRBV12-5 and TRBJ1-2, with a weak D call TRBD1 (6 bases). V was cut by 3 bases and J by 8 bases, with 10 bases left in between. Germline assignment: CDR1 LGHNT and CDR2 FRNRAP. The CDR3 loop spans 12 amino acids. The chain's CDR3 is CASGLGGGGYTF. The CDR3 coding sequence is TGTGCTAGTGGTTTAGGTGGGGGCGGCTACACCTTC.